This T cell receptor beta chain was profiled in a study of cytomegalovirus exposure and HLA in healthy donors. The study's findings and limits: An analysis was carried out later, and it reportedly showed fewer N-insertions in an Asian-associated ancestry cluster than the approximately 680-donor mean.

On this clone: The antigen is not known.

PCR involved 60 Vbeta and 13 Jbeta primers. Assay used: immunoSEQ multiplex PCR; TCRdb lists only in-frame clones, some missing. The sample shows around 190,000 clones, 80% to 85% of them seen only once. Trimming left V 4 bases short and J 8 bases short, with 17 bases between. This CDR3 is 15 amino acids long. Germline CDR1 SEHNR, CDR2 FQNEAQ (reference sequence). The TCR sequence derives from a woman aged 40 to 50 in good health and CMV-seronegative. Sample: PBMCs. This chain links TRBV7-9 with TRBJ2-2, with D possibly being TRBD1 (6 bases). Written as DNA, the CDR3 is TGTGCCAGCAGCTACAGGACAGTCCCACCGGGGGAGCTGTTTTTT. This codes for CASSYRTVPPGELFF.